The T cell receptor beta chain under discussion was sequenced for a study of response to subunit inactivated influenza vaccine. Germline V lookup: CDR1 SGHDN, CDR2 FVKESK. V lost 2 bases, J lost 3 bases, and 8 bases lay in between. This CDR3 is built from 14 residues. Study-wide points: After each seasonal influenza vaccination, few new T cells are recruited, the authors suggested.

TCRdb re-derived calls from the RT-PCR reads in MiXCR, one entry per CDR3 protein. This table has about 500,000 distinct CDR3 sequences, approximately 13% appearing once. This clonotype has just a few counts. Antigen: not known. J is TRBJ2-1 and V is TRBV14; no firm D call. This specimen consisted of PBMCs from blood, obtained 40 to 50 days after vaccination. The clonotype comes from a man in his fifties or sixties who received an inactivated influenza vaccine. The CDR3 sequence: CASSQRLIYNEQFF. The DNA for the CDR3 is TGTGCCAGCAGCCAACGGCTAATCTACAATGAGCAGTTCTTC. Filled out from reference TRBV14 and TRBJ2-1, the complete variable domain reads EAGVTQFPSHSVIEKGQTVTLRCDPISGHDNLYWYRRVMGKEIKFLLHFVKESKQDESGMPNNRFLAERTGGTYSTLKVQPAELEDSGVYFCASSQRLIYNEQFFGPGTRLTVL.